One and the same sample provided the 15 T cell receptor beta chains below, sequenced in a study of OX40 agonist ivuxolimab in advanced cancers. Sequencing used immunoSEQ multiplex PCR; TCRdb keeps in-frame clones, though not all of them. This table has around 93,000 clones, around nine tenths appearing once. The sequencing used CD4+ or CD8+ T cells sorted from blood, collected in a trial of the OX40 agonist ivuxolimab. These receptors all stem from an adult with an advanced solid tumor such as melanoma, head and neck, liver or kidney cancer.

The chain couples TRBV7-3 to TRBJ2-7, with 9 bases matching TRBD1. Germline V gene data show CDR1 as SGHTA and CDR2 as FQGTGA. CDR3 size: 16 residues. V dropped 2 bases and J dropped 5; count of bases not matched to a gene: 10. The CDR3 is CASSLGGPGTGNEQYF. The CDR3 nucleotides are TGTGCCAGCAGCTTAGGGGGTCCCGGGACAGGGAACGAGCAGTACTTC.

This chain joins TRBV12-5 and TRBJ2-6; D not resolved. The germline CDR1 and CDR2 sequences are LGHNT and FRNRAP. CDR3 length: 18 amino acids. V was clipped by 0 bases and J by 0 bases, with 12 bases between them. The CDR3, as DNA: TGTGCTAGTGGTTTGGTACCCGACGGTTACTCTGGGGCCAACGTCCTGACTTTC. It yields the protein CASGLVPDGYSGANVLTF.

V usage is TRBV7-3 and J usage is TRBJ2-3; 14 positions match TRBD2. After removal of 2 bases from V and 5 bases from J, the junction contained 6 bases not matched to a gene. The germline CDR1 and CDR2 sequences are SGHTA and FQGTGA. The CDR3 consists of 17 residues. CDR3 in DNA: TGTGCCAGCAGCTTACAGACTAGCGGGGGGGCCGGAGATACGCAGTATTTT. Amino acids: CASSLQTSGGAGDTQYF.

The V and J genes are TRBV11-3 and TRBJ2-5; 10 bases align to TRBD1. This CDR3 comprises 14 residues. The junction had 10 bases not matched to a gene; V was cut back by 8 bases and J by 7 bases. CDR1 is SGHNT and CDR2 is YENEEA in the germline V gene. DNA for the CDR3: TGTGCCAGCGATCGACAGGGGGCCACAGGGACCCAGTACTTC. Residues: CASDRQGATGTQYF.

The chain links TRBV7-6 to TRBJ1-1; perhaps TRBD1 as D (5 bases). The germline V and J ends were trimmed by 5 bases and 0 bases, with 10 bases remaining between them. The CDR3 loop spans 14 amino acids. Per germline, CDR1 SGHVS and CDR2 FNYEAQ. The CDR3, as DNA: TGTGCCAGCAGCCGACAGTCCCTGAACACTGAAGCTTTCTTT. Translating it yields CASSRQSLNTEAFF.

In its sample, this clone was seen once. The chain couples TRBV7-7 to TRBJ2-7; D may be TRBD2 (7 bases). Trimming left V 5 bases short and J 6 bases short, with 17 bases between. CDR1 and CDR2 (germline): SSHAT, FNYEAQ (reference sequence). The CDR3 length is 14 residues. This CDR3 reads CASSPVGEGGEQYF. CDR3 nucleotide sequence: TGTGCCAGCAGCCCGGTAGGGGAGGGGGGCGAGCAGTACTTC.

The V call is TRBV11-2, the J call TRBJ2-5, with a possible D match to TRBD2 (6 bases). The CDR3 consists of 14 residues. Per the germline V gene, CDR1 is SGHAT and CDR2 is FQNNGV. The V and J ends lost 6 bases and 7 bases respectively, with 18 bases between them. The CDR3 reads CASSSGTGSRTQYF. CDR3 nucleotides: TGTGCCAGCAGTTCCGGGACCGGGAGCCGGACCCAGTACTTC.

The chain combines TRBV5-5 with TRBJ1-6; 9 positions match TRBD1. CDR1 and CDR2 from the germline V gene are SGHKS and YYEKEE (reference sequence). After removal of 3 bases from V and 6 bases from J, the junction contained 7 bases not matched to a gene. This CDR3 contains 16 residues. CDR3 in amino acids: CASSWTGDSGNSPLHF. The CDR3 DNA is TGTGCCAGCAGCTGGACAGGGGATTCGGGTAATTCACCCCTCCACTTT.

CDR3 coding DNA: TGTGCCAGCCGCGACTGGAACACCGCGAACACTGAAGCTTTCTTT. Its protein product is CASRDWNTANTEAFF. The chain has TRBV14 and TRBJ1-1, with D uncertain. Trimming stripped 8 bases from V and 1 base from J, with 17 bases between. This CDR3 has 15 amino acids. In germline, CDR1 is SGHDN, CDR2 FVKESK.

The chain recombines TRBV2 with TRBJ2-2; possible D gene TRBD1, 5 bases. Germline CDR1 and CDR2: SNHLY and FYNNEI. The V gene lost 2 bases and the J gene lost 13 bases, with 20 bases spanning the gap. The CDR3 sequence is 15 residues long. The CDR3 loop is CASSEFFIGEDTLFF. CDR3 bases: TGTGCCAGCAGTGAATTCTTTATAGGGGAAGATACGCTGTTTTTT.

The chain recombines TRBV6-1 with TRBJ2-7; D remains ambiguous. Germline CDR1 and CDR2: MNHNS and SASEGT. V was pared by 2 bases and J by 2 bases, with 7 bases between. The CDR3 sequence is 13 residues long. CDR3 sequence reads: CASSESVPYEQYF. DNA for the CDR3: TGTGCCAGCAGTGAATCGGTTCCCTACGAGCAGTACTTC.

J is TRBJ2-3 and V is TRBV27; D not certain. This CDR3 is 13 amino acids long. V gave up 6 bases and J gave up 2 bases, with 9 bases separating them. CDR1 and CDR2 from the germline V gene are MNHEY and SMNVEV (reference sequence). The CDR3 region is CASSPTATDTQYF. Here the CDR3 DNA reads TGTGCCAGCAGCCCCACAGCCACAGATACGCAGTATTTT.

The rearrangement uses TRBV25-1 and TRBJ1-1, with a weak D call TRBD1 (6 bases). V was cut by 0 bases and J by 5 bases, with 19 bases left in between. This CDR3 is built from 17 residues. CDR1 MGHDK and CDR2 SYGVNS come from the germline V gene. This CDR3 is CASSEYTPGEIGTEAFF. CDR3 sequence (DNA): TGTGCCAGCAGTGAATATACCCCAGGGGAAATTGGGACTGAAGCTTTCTTT.

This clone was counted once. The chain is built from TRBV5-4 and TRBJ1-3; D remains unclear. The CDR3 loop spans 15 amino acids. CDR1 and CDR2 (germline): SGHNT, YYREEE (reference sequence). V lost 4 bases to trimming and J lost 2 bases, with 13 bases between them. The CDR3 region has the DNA TGTGCCAGCAGCCCGTTCCCCCAAGCTGGAAACACCATATATTTT. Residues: CASSPFPQAGNTIYF.

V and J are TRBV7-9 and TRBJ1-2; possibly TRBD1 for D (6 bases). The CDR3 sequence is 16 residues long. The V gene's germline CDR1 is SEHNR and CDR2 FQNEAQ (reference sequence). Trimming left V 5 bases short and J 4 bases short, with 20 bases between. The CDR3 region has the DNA TGTGCCAGCAGCCGTTCCTCCGGGGGCGCTGGCTATGGCTACACCTTC. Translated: CASSRSSGGAGYGYTF. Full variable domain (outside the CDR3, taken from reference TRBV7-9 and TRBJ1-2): DTGVSQNPRHKITKRGQNVTFRCDPISEHNRLYWYRQTLGQGPEFLTYFQNEAQLEKSRLLSDRFSAERPKGSFSTLEIQRTEQGDSAMYLCASSRSSGGAGYGYTFGSGTRLTVV.